This T cell receptor (beta chain) was identified during a study of cytomegalovirus exposure and HLA in healthy donors. To note about this clone: Its antigen remains unknown.

Use of 60 Vbeta and 13 Jbeta primers characterized the PCR. The method was immunoSEQ multiplex PCR; TCRdb's version includes in-frame clones alone and lacks a portion of them. The sample holds roughly 110,000 clones. V lost 7 bases, J lost 6 bases, and 19 bases lay in between. The CDR3 length is 15 residues. From germline, CDR1 is LNHDA and CDR2 SQIVND (reference sequence). Study-wide results and limits: Reportedly, diagnosis of cytomegalovirus status by the classifier showed high specificity and sensitivity.

This sequence was found in a man aged 25-45 years in good health and CMV-seronegative. The chain uses TRBV19 and TRBJ1-5; D possibly corresponds to TRBD1 (5 bases). Input material: PBMCs. The CDR3 coding sequence is TGTGCCAGTACCTTGGGGCAGGGCCGGAGTCAGCCCCAGCATTTT. It specifies CASTLGQGRSQPQHF.